The following is a T cell receptor beta chain sequence with its context. Use of 60 Vbeta and 13 Jbeta primers characterized the PCR. TCRdb's table, derived via immunoSEQ multiplex PCR, lists solely in-frame clones and lacks some. This listing includes approximately 110,000 clones. The sample is drawn from a study of cytomegalovirus exposure and HLA in healthy donors. The clonotype originates from a young man in good health and CMV-seronegative. The sequenced sample consisted of PBMCs.

CDR3 amino acids: CASSLMTMGDWNQETQYF. The CDR3 DNA follows: TGTGCCAGCAGCCTCATGACAATGGGGGACTGGAACCAAGAGACCCAGTACTTC. V gene TRBV7-6 combines with J gene TRBJ2-5, with D perhaps matching TRBD2 (6 bases). The V and J ends lost 5 bases and 0 bases respectively, with 22 bases between them. This CDR3 has 18 amino acids. The germline V gene encodes CDR1 SGHVS and CDR2 FNYEAQ. Based on the CDR3 plus reference TRBV7-6 and TRBJ2-5, the full variable domain is GAGVSQSPRYKVTKRGQDVALRCDPISGHVSLYWYRQALGQGPEFLTYFNYEAQQDKSGLPNDRFSAERPEGSISTLTIQRTEQRDSAMYRCASSLMTMGDWNQETQYFGPGTRLLVL.